The 22 T cell receptor beta chains given below trace back to one sample, sequenced in a study of CXCR3-negative and CXCR3-positive naive CD8 T cells. TRB cDNA was prepared as libraries by UMI-labeled 5' RACE. TCRdb re-analyzed the 5' RACE reads; it lists each CDR3 protein once, without DNA. The table lists around 47,000 distinct CDR3 sequences. Sequencing input: memory CD8+ T cells from blood. The receptors derive from a human donor in good health. Some clones in this sample may be carry-over from other donors' samples.

This chain links TRBV20-1 with TRBJ1-5. Germline lookup yields CDR1 DFQATT and CDR2 SNEGSKA (reference sequence). CDR3 length: 12 amino acids. This chain's CDR3 is CSARVSRQPQHF.

This chain connects TRBV19 to TRBJ2-7; the D gene TCRdb calls, TRBD1, cannot be checked with no DNA. The CDR3 is 14 residues long. Germline assignment: CDR1 LNHDA and CDR2 SQIVND (reference sequence). The CDR3 loop reads CASSTKTTGYEQYF.

The rearrangement joins TRBV29-1 to TRBJ1-4; TCRdb picks TRBD1, but there is no DNA to check that call. The CDR3 consists of 13 residues. CDR1 SQVTM and CDR2 ANQGSEA come from the germline V gene. The CDR3 sequence: CSARAGMDEKLFF.

The V call is TRBV6-1, the J call TRBJ2-1. CDR1 MNHNS and CDR2 SASEGT come from the germline V gene. CDR3 size: 15 residues. The CDR3 sequence is CASSEREEGYNEQFF.

The chain employs TRBV29-1 and TRBJ2-3; TCRdb selects TRBD2, and the lack of DNA leaves this call unchecked. Looked up from germline, CDR1 is SQVTM and CDR2 is ANQGSEA. The CDR3 totals 16 residues. This CDR3 is CSVDPWTSGSTDTQYF.

The rearrangement joins TRBV28 to TRBJ2-7. The CDR3 is 13 residues long. Per the germline V gene, CDR1 is MDHEN and CDR2 is SYDVKM. The CDR3 sequence: CASISPSSYEQYF.

V and J are TRBV28 and TRBJ2-5; the TRBD1 assignment by TCRdb is unverifiable without DNA. The V gene's germline CDR1 is MDHEN and CDR2 SYDVKM. This CDR3 is 15 amino acids long. CDR3 residues: CASSQGQILGETQYF.

The CDR3 region is CASSYTALPTEAFF. The chain has TRBV6-2 or TRBV6-3 and TRBJ1-1. CDR1 MNHEY and CDR2 SVGEGT come from the germline V gene. The CDR3 is 14 residues long.

The rearrangement uses TRBV6-2 or TRBV6-3 and TRBJ2-1. The CDR3 has 16 amino acids. CDR1 and CDR2 from the germline V gene are MNHEY and SVGEGT. This CDR3 is CASSFSTSSVWNEQFF.

V gene TRBV28 combines with J gene TRBJ2-7. Germline V gives CDR1 MDHEN, CDR2 SYDVKM. The CDR3 has 14 amino acids. CDR3 amino acids: CASTRPISSYEQYF.

V and J are TRBV20-1 and TRBJ1-2; TCRdb's D call, TRBD1, is unchecked because there is no DNA. This CDR3 spans 13 amino acids. Germline V lookup: CDR1 DFQATT, CDR2 SNEGSKA (reference sequence). The chain's CDR3 is CSAPDRANYGYTF.

The chain carries TRBV4-3 and TRBJ2-7. Germline V CDR1 and CDR2: LGHNA, YSLEER. The CDR3 is 14 amino acids. CDR3 amino acids: CASSPIVNAYEQYF.

This chain uses TRBV7-9 with TRBJ2-7; TCRdb reports TRBD2, a call that lacks DNA to check it against. The length of the CDR3 is 16 residues. Germline V gene sequence: CDR1 SEHNR, CDR2 FQNEAQ (reference sequence). The CDR3 here is CASSLISGGLSYEQYF.

The chain carries TRBV3-1 and TRBJ2-1; TCRdb's D call of TRBD2 is untestable without DNA. This CDR3 comprises 15 residues. The germline V gene has CDR1 LGHDT and CDR2 YNNKEL (reference sequence). CDR3 sequence: CASSQDSSLSDEQFF.

The rearrangement joins TRBV7-8 to TRBJ2-5; TCRdb indicates TRBD2, and absent DNA this call remains unverified. In germline, CDR1 is SGHVS, CDR2 FQNEAQ. The CDR3 runs to 15 residues. This CDR3 is CASSLEVAGEETQYF.

J is TRBJ2-1 and V is TRBV20-1; there is no DNA to check the TCRdb D call of TRBD2. The CDR3 has 15 amino acids. Germline CDR1 DFQATT, CDR2 SNEGSKA (reference sequence). The CDR3 loop reads CSAAYMESGYNEQFF.

This chain links TRBV19 with TRBJ1-1. Germline CDR1 and CDR2: LNHDA and SQIVND (reference sequence). The CDR3 contains 12 residues. CDR3 loop: CARRGRNTEAFF. Complete variable domain (other parts from reference TRBV19 and TRBJ1-1): DGGITQSPKYLFRKEGQNVTLSCEQNLNHDAMYWYRQDPGQGLRLIYYSQIVNDFQKGDIAEGYSVSREKKESFPLTVTSAQKNPTAFYLCARRGRNTEAFFGQGTRLTVV.

V usage is TRBV28 and J usage is TRBJ2-1; TCRdb calls TRBD1, which cannot be checked without DNA. Germline loops: CDR1 MDHEN, CDR2 SYDVKM. The CDR3 runs to 13 residues. The CDR3 protein is CASLGTGHNEQFF. Complete variable domain (other parts from reference TRBV28 and TRBJ2-1): DVKVTQSSRYLVKRTGEKVFLECVQDMDHENMFWYRQDPGLGLRLIYFSYDVKMKEKGDIPEGYSVSREKKERFSLILESASTNQTSMYLCASLGTGHNEQFFGPGTRLTVL.

The chain links TRBV28 to TRBJ2-3; TCRdb indicates TRBD1, and absent DNA this call remains unverified. Germline V CDR1 and CDR2: MDHEN, SYDVKM. The CDR3 loop spans 14 amino acids. CDR3 sequence reads: CASSFQQGGDTQYF.

The V and J genes are TRBV20-1 and TRBJ2-7; without DNA, the TCRdb call of TRBD2 cannot be checked. CDR1 is DFQATT, CDR2 SNEGSKA, per germline (reference sequence). This CDR3 region has 20 residues. The CDR3 region is CSARDFRPAFPSGRPYEQYF.

V is TRBV11-1 and J is TRBJ2-2; as DNA is missing, the TRBD2 call by TCRdb cannot be tested. Germline V gene lookup returns CDR1 SGHAT and CDR2 FQDESV (reference sequence). This CDR3 region has 15 residues. This CDR3 is CASSDIRDGLAELFF.

This chain uses TRBV6-2 or TRBV6-3 with TRBJ2-5; TCRdb outputs TRBD2, but without DNA this stays unchecked. This CDR3 comprises 15 residues. The germline V gene has CDR1 MNHEY and CDR2 SVGEGT. The CDR3 protein is CASSWTSGGAETQYF.